The 2 T cell receptor beta chains below come from one sample, sequenced in a study of blood T cell repertoires in COVID-19. Libraries were prepared by immunoSEQ multiplex PCR; TCRdb keeps only in-frame clonotypes and omits some of them. The table has some 120,000 clones, 65% to 90% seen once. Sequenced material: peripheral blood. These receptors all stem from an elderly man with active or convalescent COVID-19.

J is TRBJ2-3 and V is TRBV6-5; 7 bases fit TRBD2. V was pared by 6 bases and J by 3 bases, with 6 bases of the junction left unmatched. From germline, CDR1 is MNHEY and CDR2 SVGAGI. The CDR3 spans 14 residues. CDR3 sequence (DNA): TGTGCCAGCAGCCCCGGACTAGGTACAGATACGCAGTATTTT. Translated, it gives CASSPGLGTDTQYF.

The chain links TRBV5-1 to TRBJ2-1; D remains ambiguous. The CDR3 is made up of 14 amino acids. Germline CDR1 reads SGHRS; CDR2 reads YFSETQ. Trimming stripped 0 bases from V and 1 base from J, with 5 bases between. Here the CDR3 reads CASSLDKSYNEQFF. The CDR3 DNA reads as TGCGCCAGCAGCTTGGACAAGTCCTACAATGAGCAGTTCTTC.